Below, 18 T cell receptor beta chains from the same sample are listed, as sequenced in a study of CD8 T cells in ankylosing spondylitis. One entry per CDR3 protein, called by TCRdb with MiXCR from the 5' RACE reads. The sample carries 250,000 to 350,000 distinct CDR3 sequences, around 21% recorded once. The source material was blood, either unsorted or a sorted T cell fraction (not recorded which). These receptor sequences come from a female donor with ankylosing spondylitis or in good health (not recorded which).

This clonotype showed up many times. The V and J genes are TRBV28 and TRBJ2-7; 13 positions match TRBD2. The J segment lost 7 bases and the V segment lost 6 bases, leaving 6 bases of the junction unmatched. The V gene's germline CDR1 is MDHEN and CDR2 SYDVKM. CDR3 size: 14 residues. The CDR3 reads CASRLTSGRGEQYF. The DNA of the CDR3 is TGTGCCAGCAGACTCACTAGCGGGAGGGGGGAGCAGTACTTC.

V is TRBV29-1 and J is TRBJ2-1; possible D gene TRBD2, 5 bases. Germline lookup yields CDR1 SQVTM and CDR2 ANQGSEA. The CDR3 totals 13 residues. V was pared by 7 bases and J by 7 bases, with 17 bases between. In DNA form, the CDR3 reads TGCAGCGGAGGAGGAAATGGATTTAATGAGCAGTTCTTC. Its protein product is CSGGGNGFNEQFF.

This chain links TRBV10-3 with TRBJ2-2; TRBD1 or TRBD2 may be the D gene (5 bases each). CDR3 length: 16 amino acids. The germline gives CDR1 ENHRY, CDR2 SYGVKD. The germline V and J ends were trimmed by 7 bases and 1 base, with 16 bases remaining between them. CDR3 sequence: CAITRDRQGNTGELFF. The CDR3 DNA follows: TGTGCCATCACCAGGGACCGCCAGGGGAACACCGGGGAGCTGTTTTTT.

This rearrangement joins TRBV20-1 to TRBJ2-3; TRBD2 matches at 9 bases. The V segment lost 5 bases and the J segment 2 bases; nucleotides outside the gene matches: 2. The germline V gene has CDR1 DFQATT and CDR2 SNEGSKA (reference sequence). The CDR3 has 13 residues. In DNA form, the CDR3 reads TGCAGTGCTGCTAGCGGGATCACAGATACGCAGTATTTT. This gives the protein CSAASGITDTQYF.

The chain joins TRBV10-3 to TRBJ2-7; a possible D gene is TRBD2 (5 bases). V gave up 0 bases and J gave up 2 bases, with 8 bases separating them. CDR3 length equals 14 residues. Germline-derived CDR1 and CDR2 are ENHRY and SYGVKD. The CDR3 DNA reads TGTGCCATCAGTGAGTCGGACTTTACCTACGAGCAGTACTTC. This gives the protein CAISESDFTYEQYF.

The chain has TRBV7-9 and TRBJ2-1; D not certain. Germline CDR1 and CDR2: SEHNR and FQNEAQ (reference sequence). CDR3 length: 15 residues. With 4 bases removed from V and 6 bases from J, the gap between germline ends came to 16 bases. DNA of the CDR3: TGTGCCAGCAGCTCCCCCGGACCTACGATCAATGAGCAGTTCTTC. This codes for CASSSPGPTINEQFF.

This rearrangement joins TRBV10-1 to TRBJ2-3, with a tentative D call TRBD1 (6 bases). V was shortened by 4 bases and J by 0 bases, with 11 bases between the two germline ends. The germline gives CDR1 WNHNN, CDR2 SYGVQD (reference sequence). The CDR3 covers 15 residues. CDR3 bases: TGCGCCAGCAGTGCCTCAGGGGAGAGCACAGATACGCAGTATTTT. Encoded protein: CASSASGESTDTQYF.

The chain carries TRBV10-3 and TRBJ1-4; D gene unclear. The CDR3 loop spans 13 amino acids. The V end was cut by 0 bases, the J end by 8 bases, with 7 bases between. CDR1 and CDR2 from the germline V gene are ENHRY and SYGVKD. The CDR3 loop reads CAISESTGEKLFF. The CDR3 DNA sequence: TGTGCCATCAGTGAGTCGACGGGGGAAAAACTGTTTTTT.

The V gene is TRBV7-6, the J gene TRBJ2-7, with 14 nucleotides matching TRBD2. Looked up from germline, CDR1 is SGHVS and CDR2 is FNYEAQ. This CDR3 spans 20 amino acids. Trimming removed 0 bases from V and 1 base from J; junction bases left unmatched: 11. The CDR3 DNA reads as TGTGCCAGCAGCTTAGCCCCGGGACTAGCGGGAGAGATTGGTTCCTACGAGCAGTACTTC. Translating it yields CASSLAPGLAGEIGSYEQYF.

This clonotype was observed a handful of times. V is TRBV5-1 and J is TRBJ2-7, with D possibly being TRBD2 (6 bases). Trimming removed 0 bases at V and 1 base at J, with 14 bases between. CDR3 length equals 16 residues. In germline, CDR1 is SGHRS, CDR2 YFSETQ. In nucleotides, the CDR3 is TGCGCCAGCAGCTTGGGGCGGGACTCTCTTTCCTACGAGCAGTACTTC. Its translation is CASSLGRDSLSYEQYF.

V usage is TRBV7-2 and J usage is TRBJ2-7; 8 nucleotides agree with TRBD1. In germline, CDR1 is SGHTA, CDR2 FQGNSA. The length of the CDR3 is 14 residues. V shed 5 bases, J shed 5 bases, and the junction held 8 bases outside the gene matches. This CDR3 reads CASSLWTGSHEQYF. For the CDR3, the DNA is TGTGCCAGCAGCCTTTGGACAGGGAGCCACGAGCAGTACTTC.

This chain joins TRBV7-2 and TRBJ2-2, with 7 bases identical to TRBD2. CDR1 and CDR2 from the germline V gene are SGHTA and FQGNSA. The junction had 7 bases not matched to a gene; V was cut back by 2 bases and J by 4 bases. CDR3 length equals 16 residues. Written as DNA, the CDR3 is TGTGCCAGCAGCTTATCGGGCGGGAGTGGCACCGGGGAGCTGTTTTTT. The encoded protein is CASSLSGGSGTGELFF.

This clonotype was seen a handful of times. The chain links TRBV7-9 to TRBJ1-6; 9 bases match TRBD1. This CDR3 is 15 amino acids long. Losses at the gene ends were 6 bases for V and 7 bases for J; bases not matched to a gene: 7. Germline V lookup: CDR1 SEHNR, CDR2 FQNEAQ (reference sequence). The CDR3 nucleotides read TGTGCCAGCAGTTATACCGGGACAGGGAATTCACCCCTCCACTTT. Encoded protein: CASSYTGTGNSPLHF.

The chain joins TRBV11-1 to TRBJ2-1, with TRBD2 as a possible D gene (5 bases). Germline CDR1 and CDR2: SGHAT and FQDESV (reference sequence). Trimming cost V 1 base and J 6 bases, with 10 bases left between them. CDR3 size: 14 residues. This CDR3 is CASSLVGEINEQFF. The CDR3 DNA sequence: TGTGCCAGCAGCTTAGTCGGGGAGATCAATGAGCAGTTCTTC.

V is TRBV18 and J is TRBJ2-1; TRBD2 might be the D (5 bases). With 3 bases removed from V and 5 bases from J, the gap between germline ends came to 14 bases. CDR1 is KGHSH, CDR2 LQKENI, per germline. The CDR3 covers 15 residues. The CDR3 DNA is TGTGCCAGCTCACCCACTAGAGGTGGGGACAATGAGCAGTTCTTC. Translating gives CASSPTRGGDNEQFF.

The CDR3 nucleotides are TGTGCCAGCAGCCCTATGCCGGGGGTGCAGGATAGTGGAAGCTCCTACAATGAGCAGTTCTTC. Encoded protein: CASSPMPGVQDSGSSYNEQFF. The V call is TRBV6-2 or TRBV6-3, the J call TRBJ2-1; D is possibly TRBD2 (6 bases). This CDR3 comprises 21 residues. Deletions cut 6 bases from V and 0 bases from J, with 30 bases between. Germline values: CDR1 MNHEY, CDR2 SVGEGT.

V and J are TRBV20-1 and TRBJ2-1; D is unresolved. The CDR3 extends over 15 amino acids. Germline V lookup: CDR1 DFQATT, CDR2 SNEGSKA (reference sequence). In DNA, the CDR3 is TGCAGCGCCCCGAGGTCCATAGATCGCTACAATGAGCAGTTCTTC. It encodes CSAPRSIDRYNEQFF.

This clonotype was detected a few times. The V gene is TRBV20-1, the J gene TRBJ2-7; D gene unclear. The CDR3 totals 14 residues. Germline lookup yields CDR1 DFQATT and CDR2 SNEGSKA (reference sequence). V lost 0 bases, J lost 0 bases, and 9 bases lay in between. CDR3 region: CSARDQDGSYEQYF. The CDR3 coding sequence is TGCAGTGCTAGAGATCAGGACGGCTCCTACGAGCAGTACTTC.